These 10 T cell receptor beta chains originate from one sample sequenced in a study of T cells in Graves' hyperthyroidism and ophthalmopathy. Amplification targeted TCR beta CDR3 regions from RNA transcripts. RT-PCR in the first round (using the HTBI primer set) targeted the TCR CDR3. TCRdb reprocessed the multiplex PCR reads via MiXCR and lists one record per CDR3 protein. The sample carries 730,000 or so distinct CDR3 sequences, around 20% recorded once. The sequenced sample consisted of blood. The receptors here all came from a woman in her 50s with Graves' hyperthyroidism that later progressed to Graves' ophthalmopathy.

The V gene is TRBV4-2, the J gene TRBJ1-2; D not resolved. The V gene lost 0 bases and the J gene lost 0 bases, with 8 bases spanning the gap. The CDR3 is made up of 15 amino acids. The germline gives CDR1 LGHNA, CDR2 YNFKEQ. CDR3 region: CASSQDPATNYGYTF. For the CDR3, the DNA is TGTGCCAGCAGCCAAGATCCTGCGACTAACTATGGCTACACCTTC.

This chain connects TRBV7-2 to TRBJ1-2; D uncertain. This CDR3 contains 15 residues. V lost 4 bases to trimming and J lost 8 bases, with 20 bases between them. Germline V gene data show CDR1 as SGHTA and CDR2 as FQGNSA. CDR3 bases: TGTGCCAGCAGCTCCCGGCGCGGCAGCCAAATGGGCTACACCTTC. Encoded protein: CASSSRRGSQMGYTF.

There are many counts of this clonotype. This chain links TRBV5-1 with TRBJ1-1, with TRBD1 matching over 7 bases. Germline-derived CDR1 and CDR2 are SGHRS and YFSETQ. J lost 6 bases, V lost 3 bases, and 14 bases had no gene match. The CDR3 runs 16 residues. The CDR3 DNA sequence: TGCGCCAGCAGCTCGGATCGAACGACAGGGTTGGCTGAAGCTTTCTTT. Translated, it gives CASSSDRTTGLAEAFF.

This clonotype was observed a handful of times. CDR3 in DNA: TGTGCCAGCAGCTTAGGGCAAGCAAGGGGTGAAAAACTGTTTTTT. This sequence encodes CASSLGQARGEKLFF. This rearrangement joins TRBV7-8 to TRBJ1-4, with a weak D call TRBD1 (5 bases). The CDR3 length is 15 residues. Germline-derived CDR1 and CDR2 are SGHVS and FQNEAQ. The V gene lost 1 base and the J gene lost 7 bases, with 13 bases spanning the gap.

V is TRBV6-1 and J is TRBJ2-1; 9 nucleotides align to TRBD2. With 3 bases clipped from V and 5 bases from J, the junction kept 5 bases outside the gene matches. Germline CDR1 is MNHNS and CDR2 is SASEGT. This CDR3 is built from 15 residues. The CDR3 DNA is TGTGCCAGCAGTGATGGGGCGGGGGGGCACAATGAGCAGTTCTTC. It yields the protein CASSDGAGGHNEQFF.

In its sample, this clonotype was seen a few times. The CDR3: CASSDQVNYEQYF. Here the CDR3 DNA reads TGCGCCAGCAGCGATCAGGTCAACTACGAGCAGTACTTC. The chain uses TRBV4-1 and TRBJ2-7; D unresolved. Deletions cut 5 bases from V and 3 bases from J, with 11 bases between. The CDR3 spans 13 residues. The germline gives CDR1 MGHRA, CDR2 YSYEKL.

This clonotype was seen many times. The J gene is TRBJ2-4, the V gene TRBV12-3 or TRBV12-4; 9 positions agree with TRBD1. The CDR3 sequence is 17 residues long. V shed 5 bases and J 2 bases; nucleotides not matched to a gene: 10. The CDR3 DNA follows: TGTGCCAGCAGTCTCGAAATCGGGACAGGGACCAAAAACATTCAGTACTTC. Its translation: CASSLEIGTGTKNIQYF.

V usage is TRBV6-2 or TRBV6-3 and J usage is TRBJ1-1; D ambiguous. The CDR3 runs to 16 residues. V was trimmed by 0 bases and J by 0 bases, leaving 11 bases between them. Germline CDR1 reads MNHEY; CDR2 reads SVGEGT. The CDR3: CASSYSLTTMNTEAFF. DNA for the CDR3: TGTGCCAGCAGTTACTCTCTGACAACCATGAACACTGAAGCTTTCTTT.

This clonotype was counted ten times or more. The chain couples TRBV18 to TRBJ2-5; no definite D call. The CDR3 is 14 amino acids. Germline assignment: CDR1 KGHSH and CDR2 LQKENI. V lost 6 bases and J lost 6, with 17 bases in between. The CDR3, as DNA: TGTGCCAGCTCGCCTAGGTCCCATCAAAAGACCCAGTACTTC. The encoded protein is CASSPRSHQKTQYF.

This clonotype was found once. V is TRBV28 and J is TRBJ2-5; 11 nucleotides agree with TRBD2. This CDR3 region has 16 residues. The germline V gene has CDR1 MDHEN and CDR2 SYDVKM. The V segment lost 6 bases and the J segment 2 bases; nucleotides outside the gene matches: 8. The DNA for the CDR3 is TGTGCCAGCAGAACTACCGGGACTAGCGGACAAGAGACCCAGTACTTC. Translating it yields CASRTTGTSGQETQYF.